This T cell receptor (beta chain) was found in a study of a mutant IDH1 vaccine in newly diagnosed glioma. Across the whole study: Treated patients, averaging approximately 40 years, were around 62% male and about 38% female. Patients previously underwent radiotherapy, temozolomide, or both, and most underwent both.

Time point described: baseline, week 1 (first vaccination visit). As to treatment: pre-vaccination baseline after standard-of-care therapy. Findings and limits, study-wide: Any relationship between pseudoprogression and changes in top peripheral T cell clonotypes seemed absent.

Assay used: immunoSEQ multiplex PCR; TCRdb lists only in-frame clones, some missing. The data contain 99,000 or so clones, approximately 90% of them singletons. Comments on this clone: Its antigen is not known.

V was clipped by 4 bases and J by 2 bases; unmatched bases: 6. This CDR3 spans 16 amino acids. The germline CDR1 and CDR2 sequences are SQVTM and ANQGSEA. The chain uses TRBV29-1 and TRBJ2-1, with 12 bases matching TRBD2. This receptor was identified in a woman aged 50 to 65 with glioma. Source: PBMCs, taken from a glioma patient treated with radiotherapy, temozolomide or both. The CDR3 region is CSVAGLAGSTYNEQFF. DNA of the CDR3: TGCAGCGTTGCTGGACTAGCGGGATCCACCTACAATGAGCAGTTCTTC.